This T cell receptor beta chain came from a study of T-cell memory formation after mild COVID-19. Across the study: TCR clustering was largely donor specific. Findings of the study overall: Contracting clones from day 15 to 85 had balanced CD4/CD8; later expanders favoured CD4+. Prior to infection, memory already included some responding clones, suggesting cross-reactive memory joined.

A remark on this clonotype: Its antigen is unidentified.

The ends lost 5 bases at V and 4 bases at J; junction bases unmatched: 8. The CDR3 has 13 amino acids. Germline V CDR1 and CDR2: DFQATT, SNEGSKA (reference sequence). Amplification by 5'RACE using constant-segment primers produced TCR alpha and TCR beta cDNA libraries that carried sample barcodes and UMIs. TCRdb fed the 5' RACE reads into MiXCR, producing one record per CDR3 protein. The data hold under 300,000 distinct CDR3 sequences, with around 8% observed a single time. The chain has TRBV20-1 and TRBJ2-7; 7 bases agree with TRBD1. The sample was PBMCs or a T cell subset sorted from them (not recorded which). The sequence was collected from a man aged 18 to 35 who had mild COVID-19 (a few samples of this study predate the infection). Cell type and time point are not known. This chain's CDR3 is CSAARDSDYEQYF. The DNA of the CDR3 is TGCAGTGCTGCCCGGGACAGCGATTACGAGCAGTACTTC.